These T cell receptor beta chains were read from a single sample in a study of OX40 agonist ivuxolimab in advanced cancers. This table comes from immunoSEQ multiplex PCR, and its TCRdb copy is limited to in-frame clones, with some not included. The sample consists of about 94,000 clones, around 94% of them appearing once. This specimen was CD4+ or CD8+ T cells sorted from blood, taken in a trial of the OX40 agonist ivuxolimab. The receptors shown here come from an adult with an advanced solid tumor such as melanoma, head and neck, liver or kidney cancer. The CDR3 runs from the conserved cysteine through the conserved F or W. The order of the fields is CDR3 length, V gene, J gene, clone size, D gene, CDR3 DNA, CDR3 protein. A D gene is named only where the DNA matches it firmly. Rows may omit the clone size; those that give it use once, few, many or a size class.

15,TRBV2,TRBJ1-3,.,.,TGTGCCAGCAGTGAAGGGCGTCTAACTGGAAACACCATATATTTT,CASSEGRLTGNTIYF
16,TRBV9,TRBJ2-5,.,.,TGTGCCAGCAGCGTAGGGGTCGCAGGGGCGCGGGAGACCCAGTACTTC,CASSVGVAGARETQYF
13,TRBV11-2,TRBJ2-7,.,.,TGTGCCAGCAGCTTAGCGGGCCCTACAGGGCAGTACTTC,CASSLAGPTGQYF
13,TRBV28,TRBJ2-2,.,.,TGTGCCAGCAGTTGGGGGAACACCGGGGAGCTGTTTTTT,CASSWGNTGELFF
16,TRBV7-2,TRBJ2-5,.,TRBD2,TGTGCCAGCAGCCCGGGCGGGGGATCGTACCAAGAGACCCAGTACTTC,CASSPGGGSYQETQYF
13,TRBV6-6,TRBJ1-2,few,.,TGTGCCAGCAGGCGTCAGGGAGGCTATGGCTACACCTTC,CASRRQGGYGYTF
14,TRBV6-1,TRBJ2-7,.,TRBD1,TGTGCCAGCAGCAGACAGGGAACAACGTACGAGCAGTACTTC,CASSRQGTTYEQYF
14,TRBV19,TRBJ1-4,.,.,TGTGCCAGTAGTACCCCAAGGGATAATGAAAAACTGTTTTTT,CASSTPRDNEKLFF
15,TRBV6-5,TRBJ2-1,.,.,TGTGCCAGCAGTACCCAGGAGGGGGTAGGAGGTGAGCAGTTCTTC,CASSTQEGVGGEQFF
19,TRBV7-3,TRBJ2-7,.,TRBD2,TGTGCCAGCAGCCACACCCGGGGGCTAGCGGGACCCTCTGCCTACGAGCAGTACTTC,CASSHTRGLAGPSAYEQYF
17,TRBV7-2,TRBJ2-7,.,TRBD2,TGTGCCAGCAGCTTAGAGGCTAGCGGGAGAACCTCCTACGAGCAGTACTTC,CASSLEASGRTSYEQYF
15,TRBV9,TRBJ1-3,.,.,TGTGCCAGCAGCGTAGGACAATCGACTGGAAACACCATATATTTT,CASSVGQSTGNTIYF
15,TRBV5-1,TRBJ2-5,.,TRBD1,TGCGCCAGCAGCTCCCTACAGGGGATCCAAGAGACCCAGTACTTC,CASSSLQGIQETQYF
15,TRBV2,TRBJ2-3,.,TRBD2,TGTGCCAGCAGGATGGGACTAGCGGCTACAGATACGCAGTATTTT,CASRMGLAATDTQYF
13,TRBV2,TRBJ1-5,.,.,TGTGCCAGCAGTGGCTACATCAATCAGCCCCAGCATTTT,CASSGYINQPQHF
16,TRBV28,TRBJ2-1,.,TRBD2,TGTGCCAGCAGTTCGCAGACTAGCGGGAGTACGTATGAGCAGTTCTTC,CASSSQTSGSTYEQFF
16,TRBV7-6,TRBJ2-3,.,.,TGTGCCAGCAGCTTAATCTTGAGTCGGGGCACAGATACGCAGTATTTT,CASSLILSRGTDTQYF
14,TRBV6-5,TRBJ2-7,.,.,TGTGCCAGTCAGGAGGTGGGCTTCTCCTACGAGCAGTACTTC,CASQEVGFSYEQYF
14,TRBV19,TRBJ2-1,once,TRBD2,TGTGCCAGTAGTATACGGGGGGGATACAATGAGCAGTTCTTC,CASSIRGGYNEQFF
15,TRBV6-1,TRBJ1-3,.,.,TGTGCCACCAGCGGGACATGGGACTCTGGAAACACCATATATTTT,CATSGTWDSGNTIYF
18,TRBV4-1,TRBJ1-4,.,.,TGCGCCAGCAGCCAAGGTTTGGCAGGATTTGCAACTAATGAAAAACTGTTTTTT,CASSQGLAGFATNEKLFF
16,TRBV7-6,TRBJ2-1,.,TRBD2,TGTGCCAGCAGCCCGACGACTAGCGGGAGGGCCAATGAGCAGTTCTTC,CASSPTTSGRANEQFF
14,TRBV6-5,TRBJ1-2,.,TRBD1,TGTGCCAGCAGTTACTCTTCTACAGGGGATGGCTACACCTTC,CASSYSSTGDGYTF
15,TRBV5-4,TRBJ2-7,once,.,TGTGCCAGCAGCTTGGGAGGGAAGAGCTCCTACGAGCAGTACTTC,CASSLGGKSSYEQYF
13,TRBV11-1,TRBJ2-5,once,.,TGTGCCAGCAGCTTATTACAGCAAGAGACCCAGTACTTC,CASSLLQQETQYF
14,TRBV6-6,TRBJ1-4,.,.,TGTGCCAGCAGTTACCGCAACTTTAATGAAAAACTGTTTTTT,CASSYRNFNEKLFF
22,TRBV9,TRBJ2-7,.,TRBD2,TGTGCCAGCAGCGTCGAAGGCAGGGAGGGAACTAGCGGGACCCACTACCCCTACGAGCAGTACTTC,CASSVEGREGTSGTHYPYEQYF
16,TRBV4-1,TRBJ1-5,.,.,TGCGCCAGCAGCCAAGATCCTGGACAGCCCGGTCAGCCCCAGCATTTT,CASSQDPGQPGQPQHF
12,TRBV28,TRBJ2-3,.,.,TGTGCCAGCAGTACGACAAAAGATACGCAGTATTTT,CASSTTKDTQYF
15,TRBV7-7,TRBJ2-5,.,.,TGTGCTAGCAGCTTAGGGGGATCTAGGCAGGAGACCCAGTACTTC,CASSLGGSRQETQYF
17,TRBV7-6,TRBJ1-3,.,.,TGTGCCAGCAGCTTAAATCCTCAGGGGTTTTGGGGAAACACCATATATTTT,CASSLNPQGFWGNTIYF
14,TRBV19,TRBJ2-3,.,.,TGTGCCAGTAGGGAGGGGCAGGGGAAAGATACGCAGTATTTT,CASREGQGKDTQYF
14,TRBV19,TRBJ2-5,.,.,TGTGCCAGTAGTATAGTTCGCAGCCAAGAGACCCAGTACTTC,CASSIVRSQETQYF
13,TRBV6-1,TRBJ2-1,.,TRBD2,TGTGCCAGCAGGCTAGCGGGGGGGGATGAGCAGTTCTTC,CASRLAGGDEQFF